This record looks at one T cell receptor (beta chain) sequence and its context. Its antigen is unidentified. This specimen comes from a study of early T cells in non-severe SARS-CoV-2 infection. Study context: It was bulk RNA from unsorted whole blood that was sequenced, and the chains were unpaired. Study observations and caveats: VDJdb matching favored anti-spike CD8 responses, missing private and CD4 specificities.

Molecules of cDNA were individually given unique molecular identifiers that were attached to them. TCRdb re-derived calls from the 5' RACE reads in MiXCR, one entry per CDR3 protein. In the table there are over 85,000 distinct CDR3 sequences, roughly 17% of which are singletons. CDR3 length equals 14 residues. Germline V gene sequence: CDR1 SGHTA, CDR2 FQGNSA. Trimming took 5 bases from V and 1 from J; bases not matched to a gene: 4. The chain combines TRBV7-2 with TRBJ2-5, with TRBD2 matching over 7 bases. The TCR sequence derives from an adult who was a healthcare worker with PCR-confirmed SARS-CoV-2 infection or an uninfected control (not recorded which). The specimen sequenced was whole blood. The CDR3 region is CASSRDYGQETQYF. The CDR3 DNA sequence: TGTGCCAGCAGCCGGGACTACGGCCAAGAGACCCAGTACTTC.